This T cell receptor beta chain was sequenced in a study of blood T cell repertoires in COVID-19. Study at large: Both acute and convalescent COVID-19 samples were obtained from the United States, Italy and Spain.

Germline V CDR1 and CDR2: LNHDA, SQIVND (reference sequence). This CDR3 has 13 residues. The V gene end was trimmed by 6 bases and the J gene end by 7 bases; junction bases not matched to a gene: 6. Seattle's enrolled individuals joined amid active infection and were then monitored longitudinally. In the study's own analysis: Using reference gene primer amplification, nucleated cell counts were estimated. Assay: immunoSEQ multiplex PCR; the TCRdb copy retains only in-frame clones and omits some. V and J calls plus clone size are reproduced from that table; the DNA served to infer D and trimming. The sample has 250,000 to 400,000 clones; 75% to 90% are singletons.

V usage is TRBV19 and J usage is TRBJ1-2, with TRBD1 matching 9 bases. The specimen was peripheral blood. The receptor comes from a woman in her 30s with COVID-19, enrolled during active disease. The CDR3 here is CASREGQGGGYTF. For the CDR3, the DNA is TGTGCCAGTAGGGAGGGACAGGGTGGTGGCTACACCTTC.